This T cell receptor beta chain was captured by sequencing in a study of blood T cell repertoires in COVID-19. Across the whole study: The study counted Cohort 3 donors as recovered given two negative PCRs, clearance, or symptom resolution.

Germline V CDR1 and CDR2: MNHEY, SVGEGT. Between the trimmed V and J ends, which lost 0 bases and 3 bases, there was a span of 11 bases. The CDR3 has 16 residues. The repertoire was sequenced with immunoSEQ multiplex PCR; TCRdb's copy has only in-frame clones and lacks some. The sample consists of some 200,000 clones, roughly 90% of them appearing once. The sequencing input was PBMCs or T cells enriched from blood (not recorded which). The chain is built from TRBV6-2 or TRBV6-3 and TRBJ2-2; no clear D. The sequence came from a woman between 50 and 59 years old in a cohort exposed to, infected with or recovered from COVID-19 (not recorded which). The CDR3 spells CASSYSTSRDTGELFF. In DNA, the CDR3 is TGTGCCAGCAGTTACTCGACCTCACGGGACACCGGGGAGCTGTTTTTT.